This paragraph reports one T cell receptor (beta chain). V dropped 0 bases and J dropped 7; count of bases not matched to a gene: 1. The CDR3 contains 14 residues. Germline V gives CDR1 SGHRS, CDR2 YFSETQ. The data belong to a study of OX40 agonist ivuxolimab in advanced cancers. Across the whole study: Mean age approximately 59 years, range roughly 23 to 79; 82.7% male. Partial responses, seen in three patients, involved one hepatocellular carcinoma and two cutaneous melanomas.

TCRdb keeps only in-frame clones here, not all; method: immunoSEQ multiplex PCR. This sample carries around 53,000 clones, more than 75% of them seen once, and the ten largest clones take 2% to 2.5%. The chain is built from TRBV5-1 and TRBJ1-5, with 10 positions matching TRBD1. This sequence originates from an adult with an advanced solid tumor such as melanoma, head and neck, liver or kidney cancer. The material was CD4+ or CD8+ T cells sorted from blood, obtained in a trial of the OX40 agonist ivuxolimab. CDR3 in DNA: TGCGCCAGCAGCTTGGGACAGGGGGCCCAGCCCCAGCATTTT. Encoded protein: CASSLGQGAQPQHF.